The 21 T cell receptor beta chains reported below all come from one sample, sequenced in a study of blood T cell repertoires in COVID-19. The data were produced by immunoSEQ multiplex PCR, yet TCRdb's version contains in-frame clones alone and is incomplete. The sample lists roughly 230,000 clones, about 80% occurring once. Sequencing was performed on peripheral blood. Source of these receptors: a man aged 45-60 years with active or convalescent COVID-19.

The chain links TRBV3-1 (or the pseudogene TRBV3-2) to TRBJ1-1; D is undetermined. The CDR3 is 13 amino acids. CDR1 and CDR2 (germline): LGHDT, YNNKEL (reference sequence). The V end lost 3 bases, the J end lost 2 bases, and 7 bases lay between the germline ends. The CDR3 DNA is TGTGCCAGCAGCCAGACTTTTAACACTGAAGCTTTCTTT. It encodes CASSQTFNTEAFF.

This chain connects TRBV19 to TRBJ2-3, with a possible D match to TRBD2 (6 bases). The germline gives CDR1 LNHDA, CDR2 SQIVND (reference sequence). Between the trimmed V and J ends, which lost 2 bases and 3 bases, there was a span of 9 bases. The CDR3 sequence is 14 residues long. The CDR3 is CASSIMGGTDTQYF. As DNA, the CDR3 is TGTGCCAGTAGTATAATGGGGGGAACAGATACGCAGTATTTT.

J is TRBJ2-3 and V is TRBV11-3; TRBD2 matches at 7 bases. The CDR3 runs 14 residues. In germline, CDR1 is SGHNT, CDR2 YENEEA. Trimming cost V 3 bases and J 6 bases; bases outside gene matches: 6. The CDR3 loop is CASSLGGLEDTQYF. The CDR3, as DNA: TGTGCCAGCAGCTTGGGAGGGTTGGAGGATACGCAGTATTTT.

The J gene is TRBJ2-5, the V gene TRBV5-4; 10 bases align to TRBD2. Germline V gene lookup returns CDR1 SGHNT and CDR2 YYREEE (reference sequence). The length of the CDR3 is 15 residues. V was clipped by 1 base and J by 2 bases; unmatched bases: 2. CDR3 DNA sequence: TGTGCCAGCAGCTTGCTAGCGGGGGCACAAGAGACCCAGTACTTC. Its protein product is CASSLLAGAQETQYF. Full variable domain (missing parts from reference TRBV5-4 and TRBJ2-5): ETGVTQSPTHLIKTRGQQVTLRCSSQSGHNTVSWYQQALGQGPQFIFQYYREEENGRGNFPPRFSGLQFPNYSSELNVNALELDDSALYLCASSLLAGAQETQYFGPGTRLLVL.

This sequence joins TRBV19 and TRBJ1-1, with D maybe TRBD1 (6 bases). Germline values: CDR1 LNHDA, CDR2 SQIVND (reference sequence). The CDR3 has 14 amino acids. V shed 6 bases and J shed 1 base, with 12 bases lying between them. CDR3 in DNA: TGTGCCAGTAGCCGACAGGAGCCGAACACTGAAGCTTTCTTT. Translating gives CASSRQEPNTEAFF.

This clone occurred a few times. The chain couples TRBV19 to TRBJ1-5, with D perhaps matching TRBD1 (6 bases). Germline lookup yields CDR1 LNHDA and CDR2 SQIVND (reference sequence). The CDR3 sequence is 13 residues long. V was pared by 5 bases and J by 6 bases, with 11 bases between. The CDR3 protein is CASSLGASQPQHF. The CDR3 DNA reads TGTGCCAGTAGTTTGGGGGCGAGTCAGCCCCAGCATTTT.

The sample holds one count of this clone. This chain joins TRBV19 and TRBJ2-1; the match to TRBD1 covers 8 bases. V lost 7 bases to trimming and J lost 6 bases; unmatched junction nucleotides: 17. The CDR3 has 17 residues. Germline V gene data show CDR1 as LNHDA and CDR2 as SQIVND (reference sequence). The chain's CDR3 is CASMIWQGASMGNEQFF. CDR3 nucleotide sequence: TGTGCCAGTATGATATGGCAGGGGGCATCCATGGGCAATGAGCAGTTCTTC. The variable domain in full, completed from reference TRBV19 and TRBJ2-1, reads DGGITQSPKYLFRKEGQNVTLSCEQNLNHDAMYWYRQDPGQGLRLIYYSQIVNDFQKGDIAEGYSVSREKKESFPLTVTSAQKNPTAFYLCASMIWQGASMGNEQFFGPGTRLTVL.

The DNA for the CDR3 is TGTGCCAGCAGGTTGCAGGGAAGGGAAGCTTTCTTT. Its translation: CASRLQGREAFF. J is TRBJ1-1 and V is TRBV28; weak D call: TRBD1 (5 bases). The CDR3 extends over 12 amino acids. V dropped 6 bases and J dropped 8 bases, with 13 bases sitting between them. The germline gives CDR1 MDHEN, CDR2 SYDVKM. The full variable domain, completed using reference TRBV28 and TRBJ1-1, is DVKVTQSSRYLVKRTGEKVFLECVQDMDHENMFWYRQDPGLGLRLIYFSYDVKMKEKGDIPEGYSVSREKKERFSLILESASTNQTSMYLCASRLQGREAFFGQGTRLTVV.

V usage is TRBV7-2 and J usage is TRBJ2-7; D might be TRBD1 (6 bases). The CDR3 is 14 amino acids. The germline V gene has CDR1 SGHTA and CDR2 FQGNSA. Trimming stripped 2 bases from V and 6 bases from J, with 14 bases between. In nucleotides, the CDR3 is TGTGCCAGCAGCTTAAAACAGGGCCACGGCGAGCAGTACTTC. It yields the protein CASSLKQGHGEQYF.

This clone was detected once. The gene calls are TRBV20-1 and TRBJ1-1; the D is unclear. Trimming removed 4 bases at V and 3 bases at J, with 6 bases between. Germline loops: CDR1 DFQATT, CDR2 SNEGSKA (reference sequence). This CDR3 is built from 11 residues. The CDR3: CSAIMYTEAFF. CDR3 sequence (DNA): TGCAGTGCTATAATGTACACTGAAGCTTTCTTT.

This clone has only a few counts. The CDR3 protein is CAWSGVAGSGYEQYF. The CDR3 DNA sequence: TGTGCCTGGAGTGGGGTAGCGGGCTCTGGCTACGAGCAGTACTTC. This rearrangement joins TRBV30 to TRBJ2-7; 7 nucleotides match TRBD2. The CDR3 totals 15 residues. V gave up 1 base and J gave up 3 bases; unmatched junction bases: 9. The germline gives CDR1 GTSNPN, CDR2 SVGIG (reference sequence).

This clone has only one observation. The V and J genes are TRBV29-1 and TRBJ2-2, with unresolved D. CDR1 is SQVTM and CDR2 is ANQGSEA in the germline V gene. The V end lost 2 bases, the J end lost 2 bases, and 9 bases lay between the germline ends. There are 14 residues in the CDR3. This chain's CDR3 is CSVESDVNTGELFF. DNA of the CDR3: TGCAGCGTTGAAAGCGACGTTAACACCGGGGAGCTGTTTTTT.

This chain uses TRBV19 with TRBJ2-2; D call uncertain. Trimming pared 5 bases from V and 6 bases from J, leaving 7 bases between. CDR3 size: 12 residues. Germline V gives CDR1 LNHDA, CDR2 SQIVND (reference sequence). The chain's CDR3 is CASSPVPGELFF. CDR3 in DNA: TGTGCCAGTAGTCCAGTCCCCGGGGAGCTGTTTTTT.

CDR3 protein: CAITGSTDTQYF. The CDR3 DNA reads TGTGCCATCACCGGGAGCACAGATACGCAGTATTTT. V gene TRBV10-3 combines with J gene TRBJ2-3; D uncertain. The ends were cut back, 7 bases at V and 0 bases at J, with 5 bases in the middle. The CDR3 is 12 amino acids. Germline V gene lookup returns CDR1 ENHRY and CDR2 SYGVKD.

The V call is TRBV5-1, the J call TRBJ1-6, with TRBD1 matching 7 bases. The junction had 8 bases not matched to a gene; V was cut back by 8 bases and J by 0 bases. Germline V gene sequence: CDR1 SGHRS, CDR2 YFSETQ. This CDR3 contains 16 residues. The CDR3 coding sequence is TGCGCCAGTAATCCGACAGGGAGCTCCTATAATTCACCCCTCCACTTT. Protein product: CASNPTGSSYNSPLHF.

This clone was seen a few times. CDR3 amino acids: CASSSGRGTQETQYF. DNA for the CDR3: TGTGCCAGCAGTTCTGGACGGGGAACCCAAGAGACCCAGTACTTC. The chain combines TRBV2 with TRBJ2-5, with D maybe TRBD2 (5 bases). The CDR3 length is 15 residues. Germline assignment: CDR1 SNHLY and CDR2 FYNNEI. The germline V and J ends were trimmed by 5 bases and 1 base, with 14 bases remaining between them.

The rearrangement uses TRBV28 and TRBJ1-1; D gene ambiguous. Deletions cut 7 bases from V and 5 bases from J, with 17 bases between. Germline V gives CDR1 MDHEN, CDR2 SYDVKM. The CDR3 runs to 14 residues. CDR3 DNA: TGTGCCAGCACTCTAGGATGGGGAGGGACTGAAGCTTTCTTT. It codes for CASTLGWGGTEAFF.

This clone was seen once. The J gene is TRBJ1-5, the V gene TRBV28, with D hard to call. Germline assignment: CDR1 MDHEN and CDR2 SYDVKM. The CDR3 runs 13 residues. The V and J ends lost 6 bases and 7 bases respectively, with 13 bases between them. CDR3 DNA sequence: TGTGCCAGCAGCTGGGTAGCGTCGCAGCCCCAGCATTTT. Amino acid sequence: CASSWVASQPQHF.

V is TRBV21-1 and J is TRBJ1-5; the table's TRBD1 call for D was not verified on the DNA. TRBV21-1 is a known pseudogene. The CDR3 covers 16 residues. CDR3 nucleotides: TGTGCCAGCAGCAAAACAGGAACAGGGGCTACTCAGCCCCAGCATTTT. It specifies CASSKTGTGATQPQHF.

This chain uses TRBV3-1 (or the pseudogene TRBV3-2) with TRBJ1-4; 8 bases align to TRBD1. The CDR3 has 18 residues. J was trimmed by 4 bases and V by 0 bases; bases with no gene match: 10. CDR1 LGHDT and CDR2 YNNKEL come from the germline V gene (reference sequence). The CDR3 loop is CASSQDLQGANLNEKLFF. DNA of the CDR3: TGTGCCAGCAGCCAAGATCTCCAGGGGGCAAATCTTAATGAAAAACTGTTTTTT.

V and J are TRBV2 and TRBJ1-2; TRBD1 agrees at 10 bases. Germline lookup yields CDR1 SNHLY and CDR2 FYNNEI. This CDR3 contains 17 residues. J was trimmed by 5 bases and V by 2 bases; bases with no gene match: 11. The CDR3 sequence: CASSERSGTGAYYGYTF. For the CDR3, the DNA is TGTGCCAGCAGTGAACGTTCTGGGACAGGGGCTTATTATGGCTACACCTTC.